The TCR beta chain described here comes from a study of CD8 T cells in ankylosing spondylitis. General study points: A TCR beta motif made of about 8 highly homologous variants seemed typical of ankylosing spondylitis blood.

This clonotype was counted many times. What it recognizes is unknown. With molecular barcodes, quantitative 5'-RACE was used to make the TCR beta libraries. TCRdb fed the 5' RACE reads into MiXCR, producing one record per CDR3 protein. The sample shows about 700,000 distinct CDR3 sequences, around 17% of them seen only once. The V gene end was trimmed by 5 bases and the J gene end by 0 bases; junction bases not matched to a gene: 3. The germline V gene has CDR1 SGHTA and CDR2 FQGNSA. The CDR3 spans 14 residues. The clonotype was recovered from a male donor with ankylosing spondylitis. The rearrangement joins TRBV7-2 to TRBJ2-7; 8 nucleotides match TRBD2. Sequenced material: blood, either unsorted or a sorted T cell fraction (not recorded which). CDR3 sequence reads: CASSRGGSSYEQYF. CDR3 DNA: TGTGCCAGCAGCCGGGGGGGTAGCTCCTACGAGCAGTACTTC. The whole variable domain, remainder taken from reference TRBV7-2 and TRBJ2-7, is GAGVSQSPSNKVTEKGKDVELRCDPISGHTALYWYRQSLGQGLEFLIYFQGNSAPDKSGLPSDRFSAERTGGSVSTLTIQRTQQEDSAVYLCASSRGGSSYEQYFGPGTRLTVT.